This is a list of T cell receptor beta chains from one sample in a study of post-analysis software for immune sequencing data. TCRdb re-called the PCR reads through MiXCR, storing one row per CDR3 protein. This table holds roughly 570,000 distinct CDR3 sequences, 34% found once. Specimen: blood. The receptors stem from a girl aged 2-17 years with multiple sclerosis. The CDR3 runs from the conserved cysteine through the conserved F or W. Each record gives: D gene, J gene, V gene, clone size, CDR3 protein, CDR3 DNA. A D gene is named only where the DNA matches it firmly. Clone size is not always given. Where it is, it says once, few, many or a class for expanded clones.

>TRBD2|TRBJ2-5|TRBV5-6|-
CASSLGTSGAGRWTQYF
TGTGCCAGCAGCTTGGGAACTAGCGGGGCCGGAAGATGGACCCAGTACTTC
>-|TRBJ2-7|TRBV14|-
CASSSANYEQYF
TGTGCCAGCAGCTCTGCCAACTACGAGCAGTACTTC
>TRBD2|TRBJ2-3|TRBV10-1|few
CASSRAASGVTQYF
TGCGCCAGCAGTAGGGCGGCTAGCGGGGTCACGCAGTATTTT
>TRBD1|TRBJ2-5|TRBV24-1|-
CATSDPGTGETQYF
TGTGCCACCAGTGATCCCGGGACAGGCGAGACCCAGTACTTC
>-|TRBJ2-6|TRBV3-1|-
CASSQGAWGGANVLTF
TGTGCCAGCAGCCAAGGGGCGTGGGGTGGGGCCAACGTCCTGACTTTC
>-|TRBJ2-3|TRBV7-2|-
CASEKGLTSTDTQYF
TGTGCCAGCGAGAAGGGGCTTACTAGCACAGATACGCAGTATTTT
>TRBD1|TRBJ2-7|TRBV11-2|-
CASSPGTGGAKVYEQYF
TGTGCCAGCAGCCCCGGGACAGGGGGCGCGAAGGTCTACGAGCAGTACTTC
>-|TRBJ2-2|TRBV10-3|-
CAISVEPNTGELFF
TGTGCCATCAGTGTGGAGCCCAACACCGGGGAGCTGTTTTTT
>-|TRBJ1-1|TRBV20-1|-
CSARDVGRWTEAFF
TGCAGTGCTAGAGATGTGGGCAGGTGGACTGAAGCTTTCTTT
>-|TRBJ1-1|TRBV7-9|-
CASLKTNTEAFF
TGTGCCAGCCTTAAGACGAACACTGAAGCTTTCTTT
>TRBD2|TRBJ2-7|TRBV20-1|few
CSALLAGGPIHEQYF
TGCAGTGCTCTACTAGCGGGGGGGCCTATCCACGAGCAGTACTTC
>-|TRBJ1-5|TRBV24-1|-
CATSDIGAGGSNQPQHF
TGTGCCACCAGTGATATTGGGGCCGGGGGGAGCAATCAGCCCCAGCATTTT
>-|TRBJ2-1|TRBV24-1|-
CATSESGDEQFF
TGTGCCACCAGTGAGTCAGGGGATGAGCAGTTCTTC
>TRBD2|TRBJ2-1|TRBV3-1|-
CASSLSPGLAGFSSYNEQFF
TGTGCCAGCAGCCTATCACCGGGACTAGCGGGTTTTAGCTCCTACAATGAGCAGTTCTTC
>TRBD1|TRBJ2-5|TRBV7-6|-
CASSIGQGMEQYF
TGTGCCAGCAGCATAGGACAGGGAATGGAGCAGTACTTC
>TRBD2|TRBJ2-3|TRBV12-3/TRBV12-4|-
CASSRQTSGGATDTQYF
TGTGCCAGCAGTCGACAGACTAGCGGGGGGGCCACAGATACGCAGTATTTT
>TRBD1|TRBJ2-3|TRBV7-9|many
CASSYDRGTDTQYF
TGTGCCAGCAGCTACGACAGGGGCACAGATACGCAGTATTTT
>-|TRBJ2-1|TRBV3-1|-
CASSQDRRRSKQFF
TGTGCCAGCAGCCAAGATCGACGGAGGAGTAAGCAGTTCTTC
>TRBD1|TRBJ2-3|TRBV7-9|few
CASSLWGDRAGDTQYF
TGTGCCAGCAGCCTCTGGGGAGACAGGGCTGGGGATACGCAGTATTTT
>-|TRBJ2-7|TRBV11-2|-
CASSLRARAHEQYF
TGTGCCAGCAGCTTAAGGGCCAGGGCCCACGAGCAGTACTTC
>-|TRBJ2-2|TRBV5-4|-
CASSDRTTGELFF
TGTGCCAGCTCTGACAGGACCACCGGGGAGCTGTTTTTT
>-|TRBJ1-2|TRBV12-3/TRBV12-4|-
CASSLAGFRGLSNYGYTF
TGTGCCAGCAGTTTAGCGGGCTTTCGGGGACTCTCTAACTATGGCTACACCTTC
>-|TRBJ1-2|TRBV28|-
CASSPPYSSTANYGYTF
TGTGCCAGCAGTCCCCCCTATTCGTCGACAGCGAACTATGGCTACACCTTC
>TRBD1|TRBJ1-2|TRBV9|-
CASSVATTGGGSYGYTF
TGTGCCAGCAGCGTAGCCACAACAGGGGGGGGTAGCTATGGCTACACCTTC
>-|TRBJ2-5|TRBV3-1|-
CASSQDSYWGRETQYF
TGTGCCAGCAGCCAAGATTCCTATTGGGGGCGAGAGACCCAGTACTTC
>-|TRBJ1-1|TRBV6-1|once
CASSEQRDYEAFF
TGTGCCAGCAGTGAACAGAGAGATTATGAAGCTTTCTTT
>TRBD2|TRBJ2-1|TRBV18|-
CASSPPSGRYNEQFF
TGTGCCAGCTCACCACCTAGCGGGCGCTACAATGAGCAGTTCTTC
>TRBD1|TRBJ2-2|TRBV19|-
CASSATGTGVGELFF
TGTGCCAGTAGTGCCACCGGGACAGGGGTCGGGGAGCTGTTTTTT
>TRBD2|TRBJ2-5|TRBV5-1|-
CASVGTSGSQETQYF
TGCGCCAGCGTTGGCACTAGCGGGAGCCAAGAGACCCAGTACTTC
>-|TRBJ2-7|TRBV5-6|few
CASSLVELSYEQYF
TGTGCCAGCAGCTTGGTCGAACTCTCCTACGAGCAGTACTTC
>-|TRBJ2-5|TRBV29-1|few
CSSQWGSQETQYF
TGCAGCTCACAATGGGGTTCCCAAGAGACCCAGTACTTC
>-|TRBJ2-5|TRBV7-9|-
CASSFGSLRFQETQYF
TGTGCCAGCAGCTTTGGGTCACTTAGATTCCAAGAGACCCAGTACTTC
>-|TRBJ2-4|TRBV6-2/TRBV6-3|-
CASTQAGAGNIQYF
TGTGCCAGCACTCAGGCTGGTGCAGGAAACATTCAGTACTTC
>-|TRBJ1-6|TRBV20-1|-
CSARDIASSYNSPLHF
TGCAGTGCTAGAGATATAGCTAGCTCCTATAATTCACCCCTCCACTTT
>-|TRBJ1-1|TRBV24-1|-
CATSDSTGPGAEAFF
TGTGCCACCAGTGATTCGACAGGCCCCGGGGCTGAAGCTTTCTTT
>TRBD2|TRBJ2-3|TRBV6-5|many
CASRTPAGVVGDTQYF
TGTGCCAGCAGGACCCCAGCGGGGGTAGTGGGGGATACGCAGTATTTT
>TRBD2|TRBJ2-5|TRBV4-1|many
CASSLRLAGETQYF
TGCGCCAGCAGCCTAAGACTAGCGGGGGAGACCCAGTACTTC
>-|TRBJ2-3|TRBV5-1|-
CASSWPQGLGTDTQYF
TGCGCCAGCAGCTGGCCCCAGGGGCTGGGCACAGATACGCAGTATTTT
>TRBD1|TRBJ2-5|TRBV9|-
CASSSGTGTRETQYF
TGTGCCAGCAGCTCGGGGACAGGGACCCGAGAGACCCAGTACTTC
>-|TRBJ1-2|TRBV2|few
CASSESPGKRWGYTF
TGTGCCAGCAGTGAATCGCCAGGGAAGCGGTGGGGCTACACCTTC
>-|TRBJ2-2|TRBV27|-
CASSPMDRSGGELFF
TGTGCCAGCAGTCCCATGGACCGTTCCGGCGGGGAGCTGTTTTTT
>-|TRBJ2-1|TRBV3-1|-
CASSRPSGGAYNEQFF
TGTGCCAGCAGCCGCCCCAGCGGAGGAGCCTACAATGAGCAGTTCTTC
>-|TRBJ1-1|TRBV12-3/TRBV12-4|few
CASSLTTGRNTEAFF
TGTGCCAGCAGTTTAACGACAGGTAGGAACACTGAAGCTTTCTTT
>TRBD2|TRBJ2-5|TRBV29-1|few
CSVKTSGLSETQYF
TGCAGCGTTAAGACTAGCGGCCTGTCAGAGACCCAGTACTTC
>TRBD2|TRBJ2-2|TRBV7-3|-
CASSLGTAGANTGELFF
TGTGCCAGCAGCTTGGGAACGGCGGGGGCGAACACCGGGGAGCTGTTTTTT
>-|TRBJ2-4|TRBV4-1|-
CASSQDGGGLHENIQYF
TGCGCCAGCAGCCAAGATGGTGGGGGCCTTCACGAAAACATTCAGTACTTC
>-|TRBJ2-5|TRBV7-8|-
CASSLGVGRETQYF
TGTGCCAGCAGCTTAGGTGTAGGACGGGAGACCCAGTACTTC
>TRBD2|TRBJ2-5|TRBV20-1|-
CSALRLAGGPRTQYF
TGCAGTGCTCTCAGACTAGCGGGGGGACCCAGGACCCAGTACTTC
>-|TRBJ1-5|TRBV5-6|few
CASSLGGRGNQPQHF
TGTGCCAGCAGCTTGGGGGGCAGGGGCAATCAGCCCCAGCATTTT
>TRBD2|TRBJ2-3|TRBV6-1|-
CASRPRLAGGFSTDTQYF
TGTGCCAGCAGGCCCAGACTAGCGGGGGGCTTTAGCACAGATACGCAGTATTTT
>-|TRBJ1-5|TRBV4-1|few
CASSQTPYQPQHF
TGCGCCAGCAGCCAAACACCATATCAGCCCCAGCATTTT
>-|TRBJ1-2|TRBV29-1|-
CSVDPTGSGYTF
TGCAGCGTTGACCCAACAGGGTCTGGCTACACCTTC
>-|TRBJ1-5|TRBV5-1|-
CASSLGGVGYNQPQHF
TGCGCCAGCAGCTTGGGGGGCGTAGGGTACAATCAGCCCCAGCATTTT
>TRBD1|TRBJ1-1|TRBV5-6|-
CASSLAQGSIDTEAFF
TGTGCCAGCAGCTTGGCACAGGGGAGTATAGACACTGAAGCTTTCTTT